The 30 T cell receptor beta chains in this list originate from one sample, sequenced in a study of blood T cell repertoires in COVID-19. Libraries were prepared by immunoSEQ multiplex PCR; TCRdb keeps only in-frame clonotypes and omits some of them. The sample records around 97,000 clones, roughly 82% being singletons. Sequencing used peripheral blood. These receptors all come from a human donor in a cohort sampled during active COVID-19.

In this sample, this clone turned up a few times. V and J are TRBV7-9 and TRBJ2-3; 8 bases map to TRBD1. The CDR3 contains 17 residues. The germline V gene has CDR1 SEHNR and CDR2 FQNEAQ (reference sequence). J gave up 1 base and V 8 bases, and 14 bases lay outside the gene matches. The CDR3 here is CASPSLRDRPRTDTQYF. CDR3 DNA sequence: TGTGCCAGCCCGTCATTAAGGGACAGGCCACGCACAGATACGCAGTATTTT.

This clone was recorded once. J is TRBJ2-7 and V is TRBV2, with 10 bases fitting TRBD2. The CDR3 covers 19 residues. V was clipped by 5 bases and J by 0 bases; unmatched bases: 16. The germline gives CDR1 SNHLY, CDR2 FYNNEI. The CDR3 bases are TGTGCCAGCAGTTACAGACTTAGCGGGGGGCACTCGAGCTCCTACGAGCAGTACTTC. Translated, it gives CASSYRLSGGHSSSYEQYF.

This chain joins TRBV5-1 and TRBJ2-5; no reliable D call. The CDR3 contains 14 residues. Between the trimmed V and J ends, which lost 3 bases and 0 bases, there was a span of 9 bases. Looked up from germline, CDR1 is SGHRS and CDR2 is YFSETQ. For the CDR3, the DNA is TGCGCCAGCAGCTCCCTAGGAAACCAAGAGACCCAGTACTTC. Amino acids: CASSSLGNQETQYF.

The chain links TRBV6-5 to TRBJ1-2; no definite D call. Germline loops: CDR1 MNHEY, CDR2 SVGAGI. The CDR3 is made up of 15 amino acids. Trimming stripped 0 bases from V and 2 bases from J, with 10 bases between. The CDR3 DNA reads as TGTGCCAGCAGTTACTCTCGGGTCCCGAACTATGGCTACACCTTC. It yields the protein CASSYSRVPNYGYTF.

This chain connects TRBV4-1 to TRBJ1-1, with D possibly matching TRBD1 (5 bases). Germline loops: CDR1 MGHRA, CDR2 YSYEKL. This CDR3 has 15 amino acids. V was trimmed by 1 base and J by 1 base, leaving 10 bases between them. This CDR3 is CASSQVRDWNTEAFF. The CDR3 DNA reads TGCGCCAGCAGCCAAGTCAGGGACTGGAACACTGAAGCTTTCTTT.

The chain combines TRBV2 with TRBJ1-2; a weak D match, TRBD1 (6 bases). CDR3 length: 13 residues. Germline CDR1 SNHLY, CDR2 FYNNEI. V dropped 7 bases and J dropped 4 bases, with 13 bases sitting between them. In nucleotides, the CDR3 is TGTGCCAGCAAAATGACAGGAATCTATGGCTACACCTTC. This gives the protein CASKMTGIYGYTF.

This clone was seen many times. V and J are TRBV19 and TRBJ1-3; possibly TRBD1 for D (6 bases). V was cut by 7 bases and J by 0 bases, with 13 bases left in between. Germline assignment: CDR1 LNHDA and CDR2 SQIVND (reference sequence). This CDR3 comprises 15 residues. The CDR3 loop is CASTRGDNSGNTIYF. CDR3 in DNA: TGTGCCAGTACCCGGGGGGACAACTCTGGAAACACCATATATTTT.

V usage is TRBV27 and J usage is TRBJ1-2; D may be TRBD1 (5 bases). The CDR3 sequence is 13 residues long. Germline lookup yields CDR1 MNHEY and CDR2 SMNVEV (reference sequence). V lost 2 bases to trimming and J lost 4 bases, with 8 bases between them. CDR3 residues: CASSLRGGYGYTF. In nucleotides, the CDR3 is TGTGCCAGCAGTTTAAGGGGCGGCTATGGCTACACCTTC.

V and J are TRBV11-3 and TRBJ2-1, with a possible D match to TRBD2 (5 bases). The germline gives CDR1 SGHNT, CDR2 YENEEA. This CDR3 comprises 12 residues. V lost 11 bases, J lost 0 bases, and 8 bases lay in between. The CDR3: CACGSSYNEQFF. The CDR3 DNA follows: TGTGCCTGTGGGAGCTCCTACAATGAGCAGTTCTTC.

The rearrangement joins TRBV18 to TRBJ2-7; TRBD2 is a possible D gene (6 bases). V was cut by 3 bases and J by 2 bases, with 14 bases left in between. The CDR3 sequence is 15 residues long. Germline CDR1 and CDR2: KGHSH and LQKENI. CDR3 in amino acids: CASSPNRDSPYEQYF. CDR3 coding DNA: TGTGCCAGCTCACCGAACCGGGACTCACCCTACGAGCAGTACTTC.

This clone was observed once. This rearrangement joins TRBV5-1 to TRBJ2-3; TRBD2 is a possible D gene (6 bases). Trimming shortened V by 7 bases and J by 2 bases, and 17 bases separated the two germline ends. CDR3 length equals 15 residues. CDR1 SGHRS and CDR2 YFSETQ come from the germline V gene. The DNA of the CDR3 is TGCGCCAGCGGCCCTGACGGGGGTTCCACAGATACGCAGTATTTT. Its protein is CASGPDGGSTDTQYF.

The V and J genes are TRBV14 and TRBJ1-4; 8 bases map to TRBD1. CDR3 size: 14 residues. The V segment lost 3 bases and the J segment 8 bases; nucleotides outside the gene matches: 5. Germline V CDR1 and CDR2: SGHDN, FVKESK. The CDR3 is CASSHGQGVEKLFF. Here the CDR3 DNA reads TGTGCCAGCAGCCATGGACAGGGCGTAGAAAAACTGTTTTTT. The whole variable domain, remainder taken from reference TRBV14 and TRBJ1-4, is EAGVTQFPSHSVIEKGQTVTLRCDPISGHDNLYWYRRVMGKEIKFLLHFVKESKQDESGMPNNRFLAERTGGTYSTLKVQPAELEDSGVYFCASSHGQGVEKLFFGSGTQLSVL.

The rearrangement links TRBV5-4 to TRBJ2-1; TRBD1 matches at 9 bases. Germline CDR1 is SGHNT and CDR2 is YYREEE (reference sequence). J gave up 5 bases and V 2 bases, and 2 bases lay outside the gene matches. The CDR3 covers 14 residues. CDR3 residues: CASSFGQGNNEQFF. CDR3 DNA sequence: TGTGCCAGCAGCTTCGGACAGGGGAACAATGAGCAGTTCTTC.

The chain joins TRBV6-5 to TRBJ1-2; 7 bases align to TRBD1. Germline CDR1 and CDR2: MNHEY and SVGAGI. After removal of 6 bases from V and 2 bases from J, the junction contained 6 bases not matched to a gene. The CDR3 has 14 residues. CDR3 region: CASRPDRVNYGYTF. The DNA of the CDR3 is TGTGCCAGCAGGCCAGACAGGGTCAACTATGGCTACACCTTC.

V and J are TRBV7-9 and TRBJ1-2; TRBD1 is a possible D gene (5 bases). In germline, CDR1 is SEHNR, CDR2 FQNEAQ (reference sequence). Trimming took off 5 bases at V and 6 bases at J, with 16 bases between the two ends. CDR3 length equals 14 residues. CDR3 sequence: CASSQRGGFDGYTF. The CDR3 nucleotides are TGTGCCAGCAGCCAACGGGGGGGTTTTGATGGCTACACCTTC. The whole variable domain, remainder taken from reference TRBV7-9 and TRBJ1-2, is DTGVSQNPRHKITKRGQNVTFRCDPISEHNRLYWYRQTLGQGPEFLTYFQNEAQLEKSRLLSDRFSAERPKGSFSTLEIQRTEQGDSAMYLCASSQRGGFDGYTFGSGTRLTVV.

The J gene is TRBJ2-3, the V gene TRBV19; D unclear. The V end lost 5 bases, the J end lost 4 bases, and 13 bases lay between the germline ends. The germline V gene encodes CDR1 LNHDA and CDR2 SQIVND (reference sequence). This CDR3 comprises 14 residues. CDR3 sequence: CASSATVVADTQYF. The CDR3 coding sequence is TGTGCCAGTAGTGCCACAGTTGTGGCAGATACGCAGTATTTT.

The chain employs TRBV27 and TRBJ2-1; 10 bases map to TRBD2. The V and J ends lost 1 base and 8 bases, in that order; junction bases with no gene match: 11. CDR3 size: 17 residues. Germline values: CDR1 MNHEY, CDR2 SMNVEV (reference sequence). The DNA of the CDR3 is TGTGCCAGCAGTTTATGGAGGCCTAGCGGGGGCTTGGATGAGCAGTTCTTC. Residues: CASSLWRPSGGLDEQFF.

In its sample, this clone was seen a few times. This chain joins TRBV7-9 and TRBJ1-2, with TRBD1 as a possible D gene (5 bases). This CDR3 has 17 residues. From germline, CDR1 is SEHNR and CDR2 FQNEAQ (reference sequence). Trimming shortened V by 5 bases and J by 5 bases, and 24 bases separated the two germline ends. CDR3 sequence (DNA): TGTGCCAGCAGCCCCTGGGTCTTGGGGGGTTCAAAGTATGGCTACACCTTC. Residues: CASSPWVLGGSKYGYTF.

In DNA form, the CDR3 reads TGTGCCAGCAGCTTACCGGGGTCGAACACTGAAGCTTTCTTT. Its translation: CASSLPGSNTEAFF. The V call is TRBV7-6, the J call TRBJ1-1; D not certain. The V end lost 2 bases, the J end lost 1 base, and 8 bases lay between the germline ends. CDR1 and CDR2 from the germline V gene are SGHVS and FNYEAQ. The CDR3 length is 14 residues. The full variable domain, completed using reference TRBV7-6 and TRBJ1-1, is GAGVSQSPRYKVTKRGQDVALRCDPISGHVSLYWYRQALGQGPEFLTYFNYEAQQDKSGLPNDRFSAERPEGSISTLTIQRTEQRDSAMYRCASSLPGSNTEAFFGQGTRLTVV.

The J gene is TRBJ1-2, the V gene TRBV3-1 (or the pseudogene TRBV3-2); D remains unclear. CDR3 length: 14 residues. The V gene lost 4 bases and the J gene lost 2 bases, with 11 bases spanning the gap. From germline, CDR1 is LGHDT and CDR2 YNNKEL (reference sequence). The CDR3 DNA reads as TGTGCCAGCAGCCGTACGACACTGAACTATGGCTACACCTTC. Translated, it gives CASSRTTLNYGYTF.

The chain recombines TRBV3-1 (or the pseudogene TRBV3-2) with TRBJ2-7, with 10 bases that match TRBD1. This CDR3 has 17 amino acids. V lost 4 bases, J lost 0 bases, and 9 bases stayed unmatched. Germline V CDR1 and CDR2: LGHDT, YNNKEL (reference sequence). The CDR3: CASSPLPGQGTSYEQYF. In DNA, the CDR3 is TGTGCCAGCAGCCCCCTACCGGGACAGGGGACCTCCTACGAGCAGTACTTC.

The chain carries TRBV5-5 and TRBJ2-3; 8 nucleotides line up with TRBD1. The V segment lost 2 bases and the J segment 1 base; nucleotides outside the gene matches: 12. Germline lookup yields CDR1 SGHKS and CDR2 YYEKEE (reference sequence). The CDR3 has 18 residues. The CDR3 loop is CASSLGMRQGSRTDTQYF. The CDR3 DNA reads as TGTGCCAGCAGCTTAGGTATGAGACAGGGGTCCCGCACAGATACGCAGTATTTT.

CDR3: CASSRTGDGEKLFF. In DNA form, the CDR3 reads TGTGCCAGCAGCCGGACAGGGGACGGGGAAAAACTGTTTTTT. The V call is TRBV7-9, the J call TRBJ1-4; 9 bases fit TRBD1. V trimming: 5 bases; J trimming: 8 bases; junction bases outside the gene matches: 6. The CDR3 runs 14 residues. Germline V gene lookup returns CDR1 SEHNR and CDR2 FQNEAQ (reference sequence).

This chain links TRBV7-2 with TRBJ2-3, with a possible D match to TRBD2 (7 bases). The V end was cut by 5 bases, the J end by 2 bases, with 17 bases between. Looked up from germline, CDR1 is SGHTA and CDR2 is FQGNSA. The CDR3 length is 16 residues. CDR3 protein: CASSLLAGATTDTQYF. The CDR3 bases are TGTGCCAGCAGCCTACTCGCGGGGGCGACCACAGATACGCAGTATTTT.

This chain joins TRBV5-1 and TRBJ2-2; 11 positions match TRBD2. The V gene end was trimmed by 5 bases and the J gene end by 1 base; junction bases not matched to a gene: 4. Germline loops: CDR1 SGHRS, CDR2 YFSETQ. The CDR3 has 16 residues. CDR3 region: CASSSGLAGNTGELFF. As DNA, the CDR3 is TGCGCCAGCAGTTCTGGACTAGCGGGGAACACCGGGGAGCTGTTTTTT.

V gene TRBV21-1 combines with J gene TRBJ1-1. TRBV21-1 is classified as a pseudogene. The CDR3 covers 16 residues. CDR3 protein: CASSKVEVRSNTEAFF. CDR3 in DNA: TGTGCCAGCAGCAAAGTTGAGGTGCGGTCGAACACTGAAGCTTTCTTT.

This chain links TRBV14 with TRBJ2-3, with D perhaps matching TRBD1 (5 bases). Trimming cost V 3 bases and J 1 base, with 8 bases left between them. Germline V gene data show CDR1 as SGHDN and CDR2 as FVKESK. This CDR3 comprises 14 residues. The CDR3 is CASSQETGTDTQYF. The DNA of the CDR3 is TGTGCCAGCAGCCAGGAGACAGGCACAGATACGCAGTATTTT.

This chain connects TRBV3-1 (or the pseudogene TRBV3-2) to TRBJ2-1; no clear D. Germline V gene data show CDR1 as LGHDT and CDR2 as YNNKEL (reference sequence). Trimming took 3 bases from V and 5 from J, leaving 14 bases between them. The CDR3 sequence is 15 residues long. The CDR3 here is CASSHSRIKDNEQFF. CDR3 sequence (DNA): TGTGCCAGCAGCCATTCTAGAATCAAGGACAATGAGCAGTTCTTC.

V and J are TRBV6-5 and TRBJ2-1, with D maybe TRBD2 (6 bases). V lost 5 bases and J lost 3, with 14 bases in between. Per the germline V gene, CDR1 is MNHEY and CDR2 is SVGAGI. CDR3 length equals 15 residues. CDR3 nucleotides: TGTGCCAGCAGTCCCCCCCGGCGGGGCTACAATGAGCAGTTCTTC. The encoded protein is CASSPPRRGYNEQFF.

The chain combines TRBV19 with TRBJ2-6, with D unresolved. CDR3 size: 16 residues. CDR1 and CDR2 from the germline V gene are LNHDA and SQIVND (reference sequence). Trimming pared 4 bases from V and 0 bases from J, leaving 10 bases between. CDR3 nucleotides: TGTGCCAGTAGTAGAAGACACATCTCTGGGGCCAACGTCCTGACTTTC. Translation: CASSRRHISGANVLTF.